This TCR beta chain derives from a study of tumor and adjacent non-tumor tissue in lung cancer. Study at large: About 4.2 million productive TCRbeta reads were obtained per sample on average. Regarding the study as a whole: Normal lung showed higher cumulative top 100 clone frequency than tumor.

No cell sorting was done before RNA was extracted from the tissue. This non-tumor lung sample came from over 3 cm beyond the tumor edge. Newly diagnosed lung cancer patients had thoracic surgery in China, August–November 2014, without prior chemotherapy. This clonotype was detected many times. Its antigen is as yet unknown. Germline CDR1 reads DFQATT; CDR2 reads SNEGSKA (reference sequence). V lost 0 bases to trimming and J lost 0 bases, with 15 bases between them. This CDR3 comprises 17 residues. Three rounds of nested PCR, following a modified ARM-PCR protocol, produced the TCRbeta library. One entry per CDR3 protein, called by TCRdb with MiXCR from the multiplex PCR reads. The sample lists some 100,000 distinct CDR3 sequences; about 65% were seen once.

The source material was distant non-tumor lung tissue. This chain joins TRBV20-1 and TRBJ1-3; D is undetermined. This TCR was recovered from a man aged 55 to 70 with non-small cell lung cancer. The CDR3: CSARDDAAGYSGNTIYF. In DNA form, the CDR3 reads TGCAGTGCTAGAGATGATGCGGCGGGATACTCTGGAAACACCATATATTTT.